This T cell receptor (beta chain) is drawn from a study of graft-versus-host responses after intestinal transplantation (dated by TCRdb to the early 2020s). About the full investigation: Multivisceral, liver-intestinal, or isolated intestinal transplants were received by the recipients. The cohort enrolled 24 intestinal transplant recipients, one of whom was a retransplant, and a few patients without pretransplant specimens were excluded. Instead of going to the commercial service, samples from a few later patients were sequenced in-house on an Illumina MiSeq and processed with MiXCR. To identify alloreactive clones, pre-transplant mixed lymphocyte reaction products were sequenced and then compared with unstimulated pre-transplant donor and recipient T cells. A peak of at least 4% donor T cells among recipient peripheral blood mononuclear cells was the definition used for donor T cell macrochimerism. Graft-versus-host and host-versus-graft alloreactive T cell clones were tracked in the graft, circulation and bone marrow after intestinal transplantation using bulk TCR-beta CDR3 sequencing. Every recipient was given anti-thymocyte globulin induction, followed by 2 to 4 years of maintenance tacrolimus and steroids. Study-level results and caveats: In the allografts of patients with donor T cell macrochimerism, GvH to HvG T cell clonal ratios were high. The relatively low number and heterogeneity of intestinal transplant patients limited the conclusions. Early after transplant, peak levels of circulating GvH clones were found to be associated with declines in HvG clones. GvH clones were detected in recipient bone marrow, and some of these GvH clones were observed earlier in ileal mucosa or blood, consistent with an intestinal mucosal origin.

This clone was picked up a small number of times. The target of this receptor is not known. Per-nucleotide qualities are absent, and no much larger clonotype sits a single base away. Receptor amplification or capture employed the immunoSEQ multiplex PCR assay. For most patients, genomic DNA was subjected to high-throughput TCR-beta CDR3 sequencing by Adaptive Biotechnologies. Under the source paper's analysis protocol: TCR sequencing data for approximately 19 patients were retrieved from Adaptive's ImmunoSEQ software; a few other patients were processed with MiXCR and VDJtools. CDR3 nucleotide sequences shared between donor and recipient were removed because their origin could not be assigned. To be classed as alloreactive, a clone needed at least 2-fold expansion over unstimulated cells and a minimum CFSE-low frequency of 0.002% (template counts) or 0.001% (read counts). Clones were considered mappable if detected in sequenced pre-transplant spleen, lymph node, or MLR CFSE-low populations of the donor or recipient. The cumulative frequency of alloreactive clones was calculated as a percentage of all sequences, weighted by copy number. TCRdb retrieved this table from immuneACCESS and kept in-frame rearrangements only. Not all clones are present; in checked studies, unresolved V genes account for under half, and no reason is known for the remainder. The D gene and trimming were derived from the DNA, and the V and J assignments and clone size from that table. The sample table records almost 30,000 clones; more than 70% of these occur just once. The ten top clones hold 3% to 3.5% of the sample.

To isolate intraepithelial and lamina propria lymphocytes from graft specimens, dithiothreitol, EDTA incubations and collagenase D digestion were used. Serial intestinal graft biopsy specimens collected up to 600 days after transplant underwent bulk TCR-beta sequencing. The sequencing here drew on ileum tissue, taken 98 days after intestinal transplantation. The source of this sequence is a human patient who received an intestinal transplant, so some T cells may come from the graft donor.

The encoded CDR3 is CASSSVTGLEEKLFF. The DNA reads as follows: TGTGCCAGCAGCTCGGTGACAGGGCTGGAGGAAAAACTGTTTTTT. The rearranged chain carries TRBV5-6 and TRBJ1-4; 7 bases in the middle match TRBD1. The CDR3 has 15 amino acids, counting the end cysteine and phenylalanine. Only the CDR3 region is kept as DNA, spanning 45 bases read in frame from base 1. Per the germline V gene, SGHDT is the CDR1 and YYEEEE is the CDR2. Germline trimming amounts to 3 bases on V and 8 bases on J, with 10 as the count of junction bases outside the gene matches.